This TCR beta chain was identified during a study of blood T cell repertoires in COVID-19. Germline lookup yields CDR1 MNHEY and CDR2 SMNVEV (reference sequence). The V end was cut by 7 bases, the J end by 2 bases, with 17 bases between. This CDR3 comprises 15 residues. Produced via immunoSEQ multiplex PCR; TCRdb's table is partial and in-frame only. The repertoire holds 44,000 or so clones, roughly 90% seen once, with 9.2% in the top ten. This TCR derives from a human donor in a cohort sampled during active COVID-19. The rearrangement links TRBV27 to TRBJ1-1, with D possibly being TRBD1 (5 bases). The source material was peripheral blood. CDR3 bases: TGTGCCAGCACCCCCCGGGGGAACCTAAACACTGAAGCTTTCTTT. Protein product: CASTPRGNLNTEAFF.